These 27 T cell receptor beta chains originate from one sample sequenced in a study of blood T cell repertoires in COVID-19. Method: immunoSEQ multiplex PCR; TCRdb's copy keeps in-frame clones and lacks some. Of about 170,000 clones in the sample, over 75% are singletons; the top ten hold 2.5% to 3%. The specimen was peripheral blood. Receptors were obtained from a man between 65 and 85 years old with acute or convalescent COVID-19.

The chain combines TRBV7-8 with TRBJ1-5; 11 bases match TRBD1. CDR1 SGHVS and CDR2 FQNEAQ come from the germline V gene. J gave up 5 bases and V 5 bases, and 5 bases lay outside the gene matches. The CDR3 extends over 15 amino acids. CDR3 loop: CASSKDRGRDQPQHF. The CDR3, as DNA: TGTGCCAGCAGCAAGGACAGGGGGCGCGATCAGCCCCAGCATTTT.

This CDR3 reads CASMKSRVGQPQHF. The CDR3 DNA is TGTGCCAGCATGAAATCACGGGTGGGTCAGCCCCAGCATTTT. The V call is TRBV6-5, the J call TRBJ1-5; D uncertain. The V and J ends lost 7 bases and 6 bases respectively, with 16 bases between them. Germline V lookup: CDR1 MNHEY, CDR2 SVGAGI. The CDR3 runs 14 residues.

CDR3 coding DNA: TGTGCCAGTTCCCCTGACAGGGGTTTGTCCGGGGAGCTGTTTTTT. It codes for CASSPDRGLSGELFF. The V call is TRBV19, the J call TRBJ2-2; 8 bases fit TRBD1. This CDR3 has 15 amino acids. Germline-derived CDR1 and CDR2 are LNHDA and SQIVND (reference sequence). V trimming: 8 bases; J trimming: 6 bases; junction bases outside the gene matches: 11.

This clone showed up just a few times. The J gene is TRBJ1-1, the V gene TRBV29-1; 7 positions agree with TRBD1. Per germline, CDR1 SQVTM and CDR2 ANQGSEA. The CDR3 is made up of 14 amino acids. DNA of the CDR3: TGCAGTTCAAGAGAGACAGGGTACTTTACTGAAGCTTTCTTT. Translation gives CSSRETGYFTEAFF.

This rearrangement joins TRBV7-9 to TRBJ2-1; 8 bases are shared with TRBD2. Germline V lookup: CDR1 SEHNR, CDR2 FQNEAQ (reference sequence). The CDR3 extends over 12 amino acids. The ends lost 7 bases at V and 10 bases at J; junction bases unmatched: 6. CDR3 coding DNA: TGTGCCAGCATCTCGGGAGGGCGCGAGCAGTTCTTC. Its protein product is CASISGGREQFF. Drawing the rest from reference TRBV7-9 and TRBJ2-1, the complete variable domain is DTGVSQNPRHKITKRGQNVTFRCDPISEHNRLYWYRQTLGQGPEFLTYFQNEAQLEKSRLLSDRFSAERPKGSFSTLEIQRTEQGDSAMYLCASISGGREQFFGPGTRLTVL.

J is TRBJ2-2 and V is TRBV14; D might be TRBD1 (6 bases). This CDR3 has 16 amino acids. Germline V gives CDR1 SGHDN, CDR2 FVKESK. The V end was cut by 5 bases, the J end by 1 base, with 14 bases between. CDR3 residues: CASSGTKELNTGELFF. The CDR3 DNA sequence: TGTGCCAGCAGCGGGACAAAAGAATTGAACACCGGGGAGCTGTTTTTT.

V usage is TRBV4-2 and J usage is TRBJ1-3; D not resolved. The CDR3 spans 16 residues. Trimming stripped 0 bases from V and 4 bases from J, with 13 bases between. Germline V gene sequence: CDR1 LGHNA, CDR2 YNFKEQ. The CDR3 sequence: CASSQEAIGAGNTIYF. In DNA form, the CDR3 reads TGTGCCAGCAGCCAAGAGGCAATCGGAGCCGGAAACACCATATATTTT.

This rearrangement joins TRBV4-1 to TRBJ1-6, with D maybe TRBD1 (6 bases). With 0 bases removed from V and 7 bases from J, the gap between germline ends came to 10 bases. Germline V CDR1 and CDR2: MGHRA, YSYEKL. The CDR3 length is 15 residues. CDR3 DNA: TGCGCCAGCAGCCAAGAACAGGGCGTCAATTCACCCCTCCACTTT. Amino acids: CASSQEQGVNSPLHF.

V is TRBV18 and J is TRBJ2-6, with D possibly TRBD1 on 5 matching bases. With 1 base removed from V and 0 bases from J, the gap between germline ends came to 10 bases. Germline-derived CDR1 and CDR2 are KGHSH and LQKENI. The length of the CDR3 is 17 residues. This CDR3 reads CASSPQGLGSGANVLTF. The CDR3 DNA reads as TGTGCCAGCTCACCACAGGGGCTCGGCTCTGGGGCCAACGTCCTGACTTTC.

A few counts support this clone. The CDR3 sequence: CASSSQGAGELFF. In DNA form, the CDR3 reads TGTGCCAGCTCATCTCAGGGGGCCGGGGAGCTGTTTTTT. The gene calls are TRBV18 and TRBJ2-2; 7 bases match TRBD1. CDR3 length: 13 residues. Germline CDR1 reads KGHSH; CDR2 reads LQKENI. After removal of 5 bases from V and 6 bases from J, the junction contained 3 bases not matched to a gene.

The chain carries TRBV29-1 and TRBJ1-2; possibly TRBD1 for D (6 bases). CDR1 is SQVTM and CDR2 is ANQGSEA in the germline V gene. Trimming removed 4 bases at V and 6 bases at J, with 12 bases between. The CDR3 contains 12 residues. The CDR3 coding sequence is TGCAGCGTTGGGGGGCAGGGCCATGGCTACACCTTC. Amino acids: CSVGGQGHGYTF.

The genes are TRBV10-3 and TRBJ2-7, with a possible D match to TRBD1 (5 bases). The V end was cut by 3 bases, the J end by 3 bases, with 6 bases between. Germline V gene lookup returns CDR1 ENHRY and CDR2 SYGVKD. The CDR3 is made up of 12 amino acids. For the CDR3, the DNA is TGTGCCATCAGTGACCAGGGCTACGAGCAGTACTTC. Protein product: CAISDQGYEQYF.

The chain is built from TRBV20-1 and TRBJ2-1; TRBD2 matches 10 bases. The CDR3 runs 15 residues. The germline gives CDR1 DFQATT, CDR2 SNEGSKA (reference sequence). The J segment lost 9 bases and the V segment lost 3 bases, leaving 11 bases of the junction unmatched. For the CDR3, the DNA is TGCAGTGCTAGTAAGGGCGGGACTAGCGTCCCTGAGCAGTTCTTC. This sequence encodes CSASKGGTSVPEQFF.

V gene TRBV11-2 combines with J gene TRBJ2-1, with D perhaps matching TRBD2 (5 bases). The CDR3 is 16 amino acids. Germline-derived CDR1 and CDR2 are SGHAT and FQNNGV. V was clipped by 6 bases and J by 7 bases, with 22 bases between them. CDR3 nucleotide sequence: TGTGCCAGCAGAAGTGCTTCGGACTTTTCCAGGAATGAGCAGTTCTTC. Its translation: CASRSASDFSRNEQFF.

This clone was observed a single time. This chain connects TRBV6-5 to TRBJ1-1, with D unresolved. V dropped 2 bases and J dropped 1 base, with 5 bases sitting between them. Germline loops: CDR1 MNHEY, CDR2 SVGAGI. CDR3 size: 13 residues. As DNA, the CDR3 is TGTGCCAGCAGTTACACACAGAACACTGAAGCTTTCTTT. This translates into CASSYTQNTEAFF.

Here the CDR3 reads CSARDPVEAFF. The CDR3 DNA reads TGCAGTGCTAGAGATCCAGTCGAAGCTTTCTTT. The V call is TRBV20-1, the J call TRBJ1-1; D is unresolved. This CDR3 has 11 amino acids. CDR1 and CDR2 (germline): DFQATT, SNEGSKA (reference sequence). V dropped 0 bases and J dropped 8 bases, with 7 bases sitting between them.

The rearrangement links TRBV7-9 to TRBJ2-1; possibly TRBD1 for D (5 bases). Germline assignment: CDR1 SEHNR and CDR2 FQNEAQ (reference sequence). V was shortened by 1 base and J by 6 bases, with 7 bases between the two germline ends. The CDR3 covers 13 residues. The CDR3 is CASSLGQGNEQFF. CDR3 sequence (DNA): TGTGCCAGCAGCTTAGGGCAGGGCAATGAGCAGTTCTTC.

In its sample, this clone was seen a few times. The rearrangement links TRBV10-1 to TRBJ2-5; weak D call: TRBD2 (5 bases). The length of the CDR3 is 16 residues. The ends were cut back, 0 bases at V and 3 bases at J, with 14 bases in the middle. CDR1 is WNHNN, CDR2 SYGVQD, per germline (reference sequence). The CDR3 nucleotides read TGCGCCAGCAGTGAGTCGGAAGAAGCGGTCGAAGAGACCCAGTACTTC. Protein product: CASSESEEAVEETQYF.

The rearrangement uses TRBV28 and TRBJ1-2; 8 nucleotides line up with TRBD1. The CDR3 is 15 amino acids. Losses at the gene ends were 2 bases for V and 7 bases for J; bases not matched to a gene: 9. Germline CDR1 reads MDHEN; CDR2 reads SYDVKM. CDR3 sequence reads: CASSLSGDRGFGYTF. CDR3 in DNA: TGTGCCAGCAGTTTAAGTGGCGACAGGGGTTTTGGCTACACCTTC.

This chain connects TRBV7-7 to TRBJ2-3, with D possibly TRBD2 on 6 matching bases. V shed 5 bases and J shed 0 bases, with 12 bases lying between them. Germline V CDR1 and CDR2: SSHAT, FNYEAQ (reference sequence). The CDR3 is 15 residues long. DNA of the CDR3: TGTGCCAGCAGCCGCGGGGTATCTAGCACAGATACGCAGTATTTT. Amino acids: CASSRGVSSTDTQYF.

J is TRBJ1-6 and V is TRBV19; D is ambiguous. Trimming pared 3 bases from V and 6 bases from J, leaving 9 bases between. In germline, CDR1 is LNHDA, CDR2 SQIVND (reference sequence). The CDR3 is 14 amino acids. The CDR3 sequence: CASSIEAPNSPLHF. The CDR3 coding sequence is TGTGCCAGTAGTATCGAGGCGCCTAATTCACCCCTCCACTTT. The full variable domain, rest sourced from reference TRBV19 and TRBJ1-6, is DGGITQSPKYLFRKEGQNVTLSCEQNLNHDAMYWYRQDPGQGLRLIYYSQIVNDFQKGDIAEGYSVSREKKESFPLTVTSAQKNPTAFYLCASSIEAPNSPLHFGNGTRLTVT.

The sample holds one count of this clone. V gene TRBV10-1 combines with J gene TRBJ1-2; 8 bases are a match to TRBD1. CDR3 length equals 15 residues. Trimming cost V 4 bases and J 4 bases; bases outside gene matches: 8. Looked up from germline, CDR1 is WNHNN and CDR2 is SYGVQD (reference sequence). The CDR3 loop reads CASSVTDRAVYGYTF. CDR3 in DNA: TGCGCCAGCAGTGTTACGGACAGGGCGGTCTATGGCTACACCTTC.

This clone was found once. The chain has TRBV9 and TRBJ2-3; a possible D gene is TRBD1 (6 bases). The CDR3 extends over 17 amino acids. The germline CDR1 and CDR2 sequences are SGDLS and YYNGEE. Trimming pared 0 bases from V and 2 bases from J, leaving 16 bases between. The CDR3 spells CASSVEDSRWTTDTQYF. The DNA of the CDR3 is TGTGCCAGCAGCGTAGAGGACAGCCGATGGACCACAGATACGCAGTATTTT.

This chain links TRBV24-1 with TRBJ2-1; a possible D gene is TRBD2 (5 bases). V was pared by 5 bases and J by 1 base, with 8 bases between. This CDR3 region has 14 residues. CDR1 KGHDR and CDR2 SFDVKD come from the germline V gene. The CDR3 protein is CATSGRGSYNEQFF. The CDR3 nucleotides are TGTGCCACCAGTGGGAGAGGGTCCTACAATGAGCAGTTCTTC.

This clone was seen only a few times. J is TRBJ1-4 and V is TRBV2, with 9 bases that match TRBD1. Germline CDR1 is SNHLY and CDR2 is FYNNEI. The CDR3 has 14 residues. After removal of 8 bases from V and 5 bases from J, the junction contained 6 bases not matched to a gene. The CDR3 sequence: CASETGGRNEKLFF. The CDR3 DNA is TGTGCCAGCGAAACAGGGGGCCGAAATGAAAAACTGTTTTTT.

The rearrangement joins TRBV19 to TRBJ1-2, with D possibly TRBD1 on 5 matching bases. The CDR3 contains 13 residues. Germline lookup yields CDR1 LNHDA and CDR2 SQIVND (reference sequence). V lost 4 bases to trimming and J lost 7 bases, with 13 bases between them. The CDR3 region has the DNA TGTGCCAGTAGTAATAGGGGTAGTGGTGGCTACACCTTC. As protein: CASSNRGSGGYTF.

The rearrangement uses TRBV11-3 and TRBJ2-1; D is undetermined. V was cut by 6 bases and J by 6 bases, with 12 bases left in between. CDR1 SGHNT and CDR2 YENEEA come from the germline V gene. This CDR3 contains 13 residues. The CDR3 nucleotides are TGTGCCAGCAGAAAAATGTCGAGCAATGAGCAGTTCTTC. It is translated as CASRKMSSNEQFF.